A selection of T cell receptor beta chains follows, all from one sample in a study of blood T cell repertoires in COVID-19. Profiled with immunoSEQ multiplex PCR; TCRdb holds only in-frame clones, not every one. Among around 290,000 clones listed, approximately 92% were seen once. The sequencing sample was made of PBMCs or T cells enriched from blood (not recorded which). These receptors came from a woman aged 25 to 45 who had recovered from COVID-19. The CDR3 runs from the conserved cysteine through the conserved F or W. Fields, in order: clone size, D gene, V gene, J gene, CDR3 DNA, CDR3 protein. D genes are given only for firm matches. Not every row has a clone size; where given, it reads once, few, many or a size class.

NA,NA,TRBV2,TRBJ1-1,TGTGCCAGCACTCCACCCAGGGTAGCTGAGGCTGAAGCTTTCTTT,CASTPPRVAEAEAFF
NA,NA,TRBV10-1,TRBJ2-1,TGCGCCAGCAGTGCTGGAGATAATGAGCAGTTCTTC,CASSAGDNEQFF
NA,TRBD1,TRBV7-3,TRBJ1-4,TGTGCCAGCAGCCCGCCCCGGGACAGAATACCAACTAATGAAAAACTGTTTTTT,CASSPPRDRIPTNEKLFF
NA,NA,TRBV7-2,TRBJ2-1,TGTGCCAGCAGCCCCATGGACAACGCCAATGAGCAGTTCTTC,CASSPMDNANEQFF
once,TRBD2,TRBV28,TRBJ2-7,TGTGCCAGCAGTTTACCCTTAGCGGGAGTCTACGAGCAGTACTTC,CASSLPLAGVYEQYF
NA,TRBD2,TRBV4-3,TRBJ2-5,TGCGCCAGCAGCCAAGGAACGGCCCCAGCGGGAGGAGGAGAGACCCAGTACTTC,CASSQGTAPAGGGETQYF
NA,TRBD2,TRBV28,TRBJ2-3,TGTGCCAGCAGCCCCCCAGGCGGGAGGATCACAGATACGCAGTATTTT,CASSPPGGRITDTQYF
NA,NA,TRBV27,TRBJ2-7,TGTGCCAGCAGTTTATCGACAGGCTACGAGCAGTACTTC,CASSLSTGYEQYF
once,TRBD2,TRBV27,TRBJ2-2,TGTGCCAGCAGTTTTTGGGCGGGAGGCGACACCGGGGAGCTGTTTTTT,CASSFWAGGDTGELFF
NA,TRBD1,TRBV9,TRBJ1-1,TGTGCCAGCAGCCCTTCCCAGGGGGCGAACACTGAAGCTTTCTTT,CASSPSQGANTEAFF
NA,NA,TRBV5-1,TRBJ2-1,TGCGCCAGCAGCTTGGATCACACGTCGGGCTACAATGAGCAGTTCTTC,CASSLDHTSGYNEQFF
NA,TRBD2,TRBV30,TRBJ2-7,TGTGCCTGGCACCCAGGACTAGCGGGAGTTGATGAGCAGTACTTC,CAWHPGLAGVDEQYF
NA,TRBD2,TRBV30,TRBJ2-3,TGTGCCTGGAGTGTACTAAGCGGGAGGGCGGGGCGCACAGATACGCAGTATTTT,CAWSVLSGRAGRTDTQYF
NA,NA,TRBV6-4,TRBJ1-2,TGTGCCAGCAGTGAGGGAGCGTTCGGTGGCTACACCTTC,CASSEGAFGGYTF
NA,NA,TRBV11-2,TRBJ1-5,TGTGCCAGCAGCTTAGAACGGGGTCAGCCCCAGCATTTT,CASSLERGQPQHF
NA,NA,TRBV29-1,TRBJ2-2,TGCAGCGTTGGACAGACTAACACCGGGGAGCTGTTTTTT,CSVGQTNTGELFF
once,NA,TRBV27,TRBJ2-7,TGTGCCAGCAGGACTCCCGCTGATCCCTACGAGCAGTACTTC,CASRTPADPYEQYF
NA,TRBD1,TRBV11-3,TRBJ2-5,TGTGCCAGCAGCTTAAATTCAGGGGGTTACCAAGAGACCCAGTACTTC,CASSLNSGGYQETQYF
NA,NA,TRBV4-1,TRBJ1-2,TGCGCCAGCAGCCAAATTAGCTATGGCTACACCTTC,CASSQISYGYTF
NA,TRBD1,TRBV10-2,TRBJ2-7,TGCGCCAGCAGTGAGGGGACAGTTCGGGTCGAGCAGTACTTC,CASSEGTVRVEQYF
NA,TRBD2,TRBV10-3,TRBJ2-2,TGTGCCATCAGTGAGACTAGCGGGAGGGCTAGGACGATTACCGGGGAGCTGTTTTTT,CAISETSGRARTITGELFF
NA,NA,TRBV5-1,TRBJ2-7,TGCGCCAGCAGCTTGGTGCAGGGTTACGAGCAGTACTTC,CASSLVQGYEQYF
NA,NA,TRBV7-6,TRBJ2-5,TGTGCCAGCAGCCCTACAGCGGACGTTTTATTCGAGACCCAGTACTTC,CASSPTADVLFETQYF
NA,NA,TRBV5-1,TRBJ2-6,TGCGCCAGCAGCTTCGGGAACTTCCCAGTTACTGATGGGGCCAACGTCCTGACTTTC,CASSFGNFPVTDGANVLTF
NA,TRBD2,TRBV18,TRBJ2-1,TGTGCCAGCTCACCGGGACTAGCGGGAGGCCCGTACAATGAGCAGTTCTTC,CASSPGLAGGPYNEQFF
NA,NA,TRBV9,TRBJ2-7,TGTGCCAGCAGCGTCTTGGGGGGATCGCTTTACGAGCAGTACTTC,CASSVLGGSLYEQYF
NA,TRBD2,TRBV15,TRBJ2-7,TGTGCCACCAGCAGAGATCCTCCACTAGCGGGAGTTGAGCAGTACTTC,CATSRDPPLAGVEQYF
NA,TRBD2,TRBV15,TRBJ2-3,TGTGCCACCAGTGATCCGGGACTAGCGGGAGTGGCAGATACGCAGTATTTT,CATSDPGLAGVADTQYF
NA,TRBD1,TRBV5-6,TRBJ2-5,TGTGCCAGCAGCTTGGAGGGGGACAGGAGGGAGACCCAGTACTTC,CASSLEGDRRETQYF